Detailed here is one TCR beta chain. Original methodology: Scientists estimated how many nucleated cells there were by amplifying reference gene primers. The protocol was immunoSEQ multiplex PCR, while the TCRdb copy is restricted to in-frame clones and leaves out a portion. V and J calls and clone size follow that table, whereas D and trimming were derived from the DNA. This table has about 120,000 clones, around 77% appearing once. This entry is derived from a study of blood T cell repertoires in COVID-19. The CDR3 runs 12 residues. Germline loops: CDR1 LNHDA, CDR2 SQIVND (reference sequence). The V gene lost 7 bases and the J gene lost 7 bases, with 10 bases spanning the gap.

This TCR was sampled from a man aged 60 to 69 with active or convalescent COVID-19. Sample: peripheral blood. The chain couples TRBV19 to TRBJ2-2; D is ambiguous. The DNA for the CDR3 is TGTGCCAGTACCCCCCCGAGCGGGGAGCTGTTTTTT. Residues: CASTPPSGELFF.